The entry below describes one T cell receptor beta chain. Its specificity is unknown. RNA transcripts were the template for amplifying TCR beta CDR3 regions. During a first-round RT-PCR of the TCR CDR3, the HTBI primer set was used. One entry per CDR3 protein results from TCRdb running MiXCR on the multiplex PCR reads. The table records 500,000 to 750,000 distinct CDR3 sequences, more than 13% of them present only once. This sample is drawn from a study of T cells in Graves' hyperthyroidism and ophthalmopathy. Germline values: CDR1 LNHDA, CDR2 SQIVND (reference sequence). The ends lost 5 bases at V and 0 bases at J; junction bases unmatched: 11. The CDR3 loop spans 17 amino acids. Exclusion followed for patients with uncontrolled infection, other autoimmune disease, pregnancy or lactation. The PBMCs were taken from over 9.5 ml of fresh peripheral blood. Whole-study findings and limits: Through a model of 13 V-J features, ophthalmopathy was separated from stable hyperthyroidism.

Sequenced input: blood. The chain is built from TRBV19 and TRBJ1-1; 8 bases are a match to TRBD1. The clonotype comes from a young woman with Graves' ophthalmopathy. CDR3 DNA: TGTGCCAGTAGTCCCGGGACAGGACTGACCTTGAACACTGAAGCTTTCTTT. Amino acids: CASSPGTGLTLNTEAFF.